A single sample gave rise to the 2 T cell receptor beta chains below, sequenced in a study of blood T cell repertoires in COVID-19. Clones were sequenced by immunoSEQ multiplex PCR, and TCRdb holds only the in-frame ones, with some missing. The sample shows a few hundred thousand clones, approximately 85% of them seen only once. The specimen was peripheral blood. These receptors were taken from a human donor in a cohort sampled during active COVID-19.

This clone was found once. Here the CDR3 DNA reads TGTGCCAGCTCACCACGAGCAGGGTACGAGCAGTACTTC. Residues: CASSPRAGYEQYF. The V and J genes are TRBV18 and TRBJ2-7, with D possibly being TRBD1 (5 bases). CDR1 is KGHSH and CDR2 is LQKENI in the germline V gene. This CDR3 contains 13 residues. V was shortened by 1 base and J by 4 bases, with 8 bases between the two germline ends.

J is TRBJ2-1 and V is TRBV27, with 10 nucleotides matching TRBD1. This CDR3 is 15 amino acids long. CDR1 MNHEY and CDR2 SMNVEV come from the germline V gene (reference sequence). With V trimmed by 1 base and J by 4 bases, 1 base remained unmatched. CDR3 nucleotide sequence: TGTGCCAGCAGTTTATTGGGACAGGGGTACAATGAGCAGTTCTTC. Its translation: CASSLLGQGYNEQFF.